Below are 32 T cell receptor beta chains sequenced from a single sample in a study of early T cells in non-severe SARS-CoV-2 infection. TCRdb processed the 5' RACE reads anew with MiXCR; each CDR3 protein has one entry. The top ten clones hold about two fifths of a sample with 25,000 to 35,000 distinct CDR3 sequences, roughly 7% of them seen once. The sample was whole blood. Receptors were obtained from an adult who was a healthcare worker with PCR-confirmed SARS-CoV-2 infection or an uninfected control (not recorded which).

In its sample, this clonotype was seen many times. This chain uses TRBV7-8 with TRBJ2-1, with D uncertain. This CDR3 spans 12 amino acids. Germline CDR1 is SGHVS and CDR2 is FQNEAQ. Trimming left V 5 bases short and J 8 bases short, with 10 bases between. CDR3 in amino acids: CASSRSRDEQFF. Here the CDR3 DNA reads TGTGCCAGCAGCCGTTCGCGTGATGAGCAGTTCTTC.

This clonotype occurred many times. The gene calls are TRBV10-3 and TRBJ2-7, with a possible D match to TRBD2 (5 bases). CDR1 and CDR2 (germline): ENHRY, SYGVKD. CDR3 length: 14 amino acids. V was pared by 2 bases and J by 0 bases, with 8 bases between. The CDR3 DNA reads TGTGCCATCAGTGAGGGACTTACCTCCTACGAGCAGTACTTC. Protein sequence: CAISEGLTSYEQYF.

Many counts were recorded for this clonotype. The chain combines TRBV20-1 with TRBJ1-5; tentative D call: TRBD1 (5 bases). Germline assignment: CDR1 DFQATT and CDR2 SNEGSKA (reference sequence). V lost 6 bases to trimming and J lost 0 bases, with 15 bases between them. The CDR3 sequence is 15 residues long. DNA for the CDR3: TGCAGTGCGAACAGCAGGGAGTTTAGCAATCAGCCCCAGCATTTT. Its translation: CSANSREFSNQPQHF.

This clonotype turned up a few times. V and J are TRBV5-1 and TRBJ2-2, with D unclear. Trimming cost V 2 bases and J 1 base, with 6 bases left between them. This CDR3 has 14 amino acids. Looked up from germline, CDR1 is SGHRS and CDR2 is YFSETQ. The CDR3 bases are TGCGCCAGCAGCTTCACATTGAACACCGGGGAGCTGTTTTTT. Translated: CASSFTLNTGELFF.

In this sample, this clonotype turned up many times. The chain couples TRBV4-1 to TRBJ2-5; tentative D call: TRBD1 (5 bases). The CDR3 extends over 13 amino acids. The V end was cut by 4 bases, the J end by 5 bases, with 11 bases between. Germline V gene data show CDR1 as MGHRA and CDR2 as YSYEKL. The CDR3 loop reads CASSLQGSETQYF. As DNA, the CDR3 is TGCGCCAGCAGCCTCCAGGGTTCCGAGACCCAGTACTTC.

This clonotype has at least ten counts. The chain employs TRBV7-6 and TRBJ2-2; D is unresolved. CDR3 size: 13 residues. V was pared by 3 bases and J by 3 bases, with 5 bases between. Germline assignment: CDR1 SGHVS and CDR2 FNYEAQ. The chain's CDR3 is CASSFVDTGELFF. In DNA form, the CDR3 reads TGTGCCAGCAGCTTTGTGGACACCGGGGAGCTGTTTTTT.

This clonotype was counted only a few times. In DNA, the CDR3 is TGTGCCACCCGACATCCCTCCCCGAACACCGGGGAGCTGTTTTTT. Encoded protein: CATRHPSPNTGELFF. The gene calls are TRBV6-2 or TRBV6-3 and TRBJ2-2, with unresolved D. The CDR3 spans 15 residues. Between the trimmed V and J ends, which lost 10 bases and 0 bases, there was a span of 15 bases. CDR1 and CDR2 (germline): MNHEY, SVGEGT.

This clonotype occurred a few times. This chain connects TRBV11-1 to TRBJ2-3, with D perhaps matching TRBD1 (6 bases). CDR3 length: 14 amino acids. V lost 3 bases, J lost 5 bases, and 12 bases lay in between. The germline gives CDR1 SGHAT, CDR2 FQDESV (reference sequence). In DNA, the CDR3 is TGTGCCAGCAGCTTTGGGGGCACTGGAGATACGCAGTATTTT. This gives the protein CASSFGGTGDTQYF.

The rearrangement uses TRBV20-1 and TRBJ2-5, with D possibly matching TRBD1 (5 bases). The V end was cut by 6 bases, the J end by 1 base, with 15 bases between. The CDR3 is 14 amino acids. Germline V gene lookup returns CDR1 DFQATT and CDR2 SNEGSKA (reference sequence). The CDR3 loop is CSATHGGAQETQYF. CDR3 sequence (DNA): TGCAGTGCCACCCACGGTGGGGCCCAAGAGACCCAGTACTTC.

This clonotype showed up many times. V gene TRBV6-5 combines with J gene TRBJ2-1; D might be TRBD2 (6 bases). Germline V gene lookup returns CDR1 MNHEY and CDR2 SVGAGI. V was cut by 0 bases and J by 11 bases, with 11 bases left in between. CDR3 size: 13 residues. Written as DNA, the CDR3 is TGTGCCAGCAGTTACTCGGGACTTTCTAAGCAGTTCTTC. This translates into CASSYSGLSKQFF.

This clonotype appeared many times. The rearrangement links TRBV20-1 to TRBJ2-3, with D hard to call. Germline lookup yields CDR1 DFQATT and CDR2 SNEGSKA (reference sequence). With 4 bases removed from V and 1 base from J, the gap between germline ends came to 12 bases. CDR3 length equals 14 residues. The CDR3 spells CSAMPGAGTDTQYF. In nucleotides, the CDR3 is TGCAGTGCTATGCCAGGAGCAGGCACAGATACGCAGTATTTT.

This clonotype has at least ten counts. The chain links TRBV18 to TRBJ1-5; a possible D gene is TRBD1 (6 bases). The CDR3 is 13 residues long. V was clipped by 3 bases and J by 5 bases, with 8 bases between them. CDR1 is KGHSH and CDR2 is LQKENI in the germline V gene. CDR3 protein: CASSPGQDQPQHF. The CDR3 DNA follows: TGTGCCAGCTCACCGGGACAAGATCAGCCCCAGCATTTT.

This clonotype was seen at least ten times. The V gene is TRBV20-1, the J gene TRBJ2-1; the match to TRBD2 covers 7 bases. This CDR3 contains 14 residues. Germline trimming cut 5 bases from V and 0 bases from J; bases unmatched to any gene: 4. CDR1 is DFQATT and CDR2 is SNEGSKA in the germline V gene (reference sequence). CDR3 coding DNA: TGCAGTGCTCCCGGCGGGAGCTCCTACAATGAGCAGTTCTTC. Translated, it gives CSAPGGSSYNEQFF.

The chain combines TRBV6-6 with TRBJ2-7, with a weak D call TRBD1 (6 bases). Germline-derived CDR1 and CDR2 are MNHNY and SVGAGI (reference sequence). The length of the CDR3 is 14 residues. The V and J ends lost 2 bases and 2 bases respectively, with 10 bases between them. CDR3 sequence reads: CASSYTDRPYEQYF. The CDR3 bases are TGTGCCAGCAGTTACACCGACAGGCCCTACGAGCAGTACTTC.

This clonotype was seen many times. V usage is TRBV5-1 and J usage is TRBJ1-2, with D possibly being TRBD1 (5 bases). Germline loops: CDR1 SGHRS, CDR2 YFSETQ. Trimming removed 4 bases at V and 8 bases at J, with 9 bases between. The CDR3 totals 11 residues. The CDR3 spells CASSGTAGYTF. Here the CDR3 DNA reads TGCGCCAGCAGCGGGACGGCGGGCTACACCTTC.

The sample holds many counts of this clonotype. V usage is TRBV13 and J usage is TRBJ2-3; 12 bases fit TRBD2. Germline CDR1 is PRHDT and CDR2 is FYEKMQ (reference sequence). V lost 5 bases to trimming and J lost 0 bases; unmatched junction nucleotides: 9. The CDR3 loop spans 18 amino acids. CDR3 DNA: TGTGCCAGCAGCCCCCGGACTAGCGGGGCCGATAGCACAGATACGCAGTATTTT. As protein: CASSPRTSGADSTDTQYF.

This clonotype was seen ten or more times. The chain employs TRBV6-6 and TRBJ1-1; no firm D call. Trimming pared 7 bases from V and 0 bases from J, leaving 12 bases between. CDR3 length equals 14 residues. CDR1 and CDR2 (germline): MNHNY, SVGAGI (reference sequence). The CDR3 spells CASTVGKLNTEAFF. The DNA of the CDR3 is TGTGCCAGCACCGTGGGAAAATTGAACACTGAAGCTTTCTTT.

This clonotype has a count of ten or more. This sequence joins TRBV6-1 and TRBJ2-3; D uncertain. Between the trimmed V and J ends, which lost 4 bases and 3 bases, there was a span of 11 bases. The CDR3 loop spans 14 amino acids. In germline, CDR1 is MNHNS, CDR2 SASEGT. CDR3 protein: CASSAGFQTDTQYF. DNA of the CDR3: TGTGCCAGCAGTGCCGGGTTCCAGACAGATACGCAGTATTTT.

There are a few counts of this clonotype. The chain couples TRBV28 to TRBJ1-1; no clear D. CDR3 length equals 15 residues. V lost 2 bases to trimming and J lost 4 bases, with 14 bases between them. Germline loops: CDR1 MDHEN, CDR2 SYDVKM. DNA for the CDR3: TGTGCCAGCAGTTTAGGCCCCACGCGAGCCACTGAAGCTTTCTTT. It translates to CASSLGPTRATEAFF.

This clonotype was observed at least ten times. The chain combines TRBV12-3 or TRBV12-4 with TRBJ2-1, with TRBD2 as a possible D gene (5 bases). The V end lost 0 bases, the J end lost 2 bases, and 8 bases lay between the germline ends. CDR3 length equals 15 residues. The CDR3 is CASSLAAVTYNEQFF. The DNA for the CDR3 is TGTGCCAGCAGTTTAGCAGCGGTTACCTACAATGAGCAGTTCTTC.

In its sample, this clonotype was seen many times. The J gene is TRBJ2-7, the V gene TRBV11-3, with D possibly matching TRBD1 (6 bases). The CDR3 is 15 residues long. From germline, CDR1 is SGHNT and CDR2 YENEEA. The V and J ends lost 0 bases and 0 bases respectively, with 9 bases between them. This chain's CDR3 is CASSLEDRLSYEQYF. The CDR3 nucleotides are TGTGCCAGCAGCTTAGAGGACAGACTCTCCTACGAGCAGTACTTC.

There are many counts of this clonotype. V usage is TRBV4-3 and J usage is TRBJ1-1; 7 nucleotides align to TRBD1. This CDR3 region has 14 residues. The germline V gene has CDR1 LGHNA and CDR2 YSLEER. V dropped 3 bases and J dropped 4; count of bases not matched to a gene: 5. CDR3 coding DNA: TGCGCCAGCAGCCACCCCGACAGGGTCACTGAAGCTTTCTTT. As protein: CASSHPDRVTEAFF.

This clonotype appeared many times. This rearrangement joins TRBV12-3 or TRBV12-4 to TRBJ2-7, with unresolved D. V shed 5 bases and J shed 1 base, with 9 bases lying between them. The CDR3 is 13 amino acids. The CDR3 loop reads CASSVRISYEQYF. In DNA, the CDR3 is TGTGCCAGCAGTGTCAGGATTTCCTACGAGCAGTACTTC.

The chain has TRBV28 and TRBJ2-7; a possible D gene is TRBD1 (6 bases). V was clipped by 6 bases and J by 3 bases, with 6 bases between them. The V gene's germline CDR1 is MDHEN and CDR2 SYDVKM. CDR3 length equals 11 residues. As DNA, the CDR3 is TGTGCCAGCAGCAGGGGCTACGAGCAGTACTTC. Amino acid sequence: CASSRGYEQYF.

This clonotype was counted at least ten times. This chain links TRBV20-1 with TRBJ2-1; 15 bases match TRBD2. V was clipped by 4 bases and J by 9 bases; unmatched bases: 4. CDR1 DFQATT and CDR2 SNEGSKA come from the germline V gene (reference sequence). This CDR3 spans 14 amino acids. The chain's CDR3 is CSAIPGLAGGEQFF. The CDR3 DNA follows: TGCAGTGCTATCCCGGGACTAGCGGGAGGTGAGCAGTTCTTC.

This clonotype was recorded at least ten times. V gene TRBV7-8 combines with J gene TRBJ2-1; TRBD1 is a possible D gene (6 bases). Deletions cut 1 base from V and 2 bases from J, with 18 bases between. Germline V CDR1 and CDR2: SGHVS, FQNEAQ. The CDR3 totals 18 residues. The CDR3 DNA reads TGTGCCAGCAGCTTAGTTAAGTTAACAGGGTCTCCCTACAATGAGCAGTTCTTC. It translates to CASSLVKLTGSPYNEQFF.

A few counts support this clonotype. The V gene is TRBV7-3, the J gene TRBJ2-3, with 8 bases fitting TRBD2. Per germline, CDR1 SGHTA and CDR2 FQGTGA. V was clipped by 2 bases and J by 2 bases; unmatched bases: 3. This CDR3 is 15 amino acids long. The CDR3 DNA follows: TGTGCCAGCAGCTTAGGAGCGGGAGTCACAGATACGCAGTATTTT. It yields the protein CASSLGAGVTDTQYF.

This clonotype was observed at least ten times. The chain carries TRBV11-2 and TRBJ1-1; TRBD1 might be the D (5 bases). Germline-derived CDR1 and CDR2 are SGHAT and FQNNGV. The CDR3 contains 12 residues. V lost 4 bases, J lost 7 bases, and 10 bases lay in between. The CDR3 DNA reads as TGTGCCAGCAGCTCCTACAGGATTGAAGCTTTCTTT. Amino acids: CASSSYRIEAFF.

This clonotype was recorded at least ten times. J is TRBJ2-7 and V is TRBV5-4; 9 positions agree with TRBD1. The CDR3 is 13 residues long. The germline V gene has CDR1 SGHNT and CDR2 YYREEE (reference sequence). The V gene end was trimmed by 3 bases and the J gene end by 3 bases; junction bases not matched to a gene: 1. CDR3: CASSWGQGYEQYF. The CDR3 DNA sequence: TGTGCCAGCAGCTGGGGACAGGGCTACGAGCAGTACTTC.

Many counts were recorded for this clonotype. The CDR3: CASSLGANYGYTF. CDR3 sequence (DNA): TGTGCCAGCAGTTTGGGGGCTAACTATGGCTACACCTTC. The chain uses TRBV12-3 or TRBV12-4 and TRBJ1-2; a possible D gene is TRBD1 (5 bases). CDR3 length: 13 residues. Trimming cost V 3 bases and J 0 bases, with 5 bases left between them.

This clonotype has a count of ten or more. CDR3 DNA: TGTGCCAGCAGCCCCCGGGACAGGCCAAATGAAAAACTGTTTTTT. This translates into CASSPRDRPNEKLFF. This chain joins TRBV3-1 and TRBJ1-4; 8 nucleotides match TRBD1. Germline trimming cut 4 bases from V and 5 bases from J; bases unmatched to any gene: 6. The CDR3 has 15 residues. Germline CDR1 is LGHDT and CDR2 is YNNKEL (reference sequence).

This clonotype was seen a few times. The chain is built from TRBV18 and TRBJ1-2; 9 positions agree with TRBD1. The CDR3 loop spans 15 amino acids. The germline V gene has CDR1 KGHSH and CDR2 LQKENI. V was clipped by 3 bases and J by 4 bases; unmatched bases: 6. This CDR3 reads CASSPGQGMIYGYTF. The CDR3 nucleotides read TGTGCCAGCTCACCGGGACAGGGTATGATCTATGGCTACACCTTC.